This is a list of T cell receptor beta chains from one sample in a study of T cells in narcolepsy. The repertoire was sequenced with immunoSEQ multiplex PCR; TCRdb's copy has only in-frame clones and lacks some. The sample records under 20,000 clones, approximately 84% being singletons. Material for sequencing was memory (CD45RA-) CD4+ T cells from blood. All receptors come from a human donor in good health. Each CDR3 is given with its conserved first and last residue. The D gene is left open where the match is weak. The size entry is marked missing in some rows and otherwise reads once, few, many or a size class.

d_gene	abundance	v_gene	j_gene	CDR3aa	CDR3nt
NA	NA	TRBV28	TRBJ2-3	CASRSWDGTDTQYF	TGTGCCAGCAGGAGCTGGGATGGCACAGATACGCAGTATTTT
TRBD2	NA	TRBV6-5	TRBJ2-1	CASSRLAGYSGEQFF	TGTGCCAGCAGCCGACTAGCGGGGTACAGTGGTGAGCAGTTCTTC
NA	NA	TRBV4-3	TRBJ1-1	CASSQLLGGRNTEAFF	TGCGCCAGCAGCCAATTGTTAGGGGGGCGGAACACTGAAGCTTTCTTT
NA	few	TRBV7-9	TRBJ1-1	CASSRFQGTEAFF	TGTGCCAGCAGCCGATTCCAGGGGACCGAAGCTTTCTTT
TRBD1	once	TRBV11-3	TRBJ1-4	CASSKRDRANEKLFF	TGTGCCAGCAGCAAGCGGGACAGGGCGAATGAAAAACTGTTTTTT
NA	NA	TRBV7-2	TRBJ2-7	CASSLGSGGFYEQYF	TGTGCCAGCAGCTTAGGGTCAGGAGGGTTCTACGAGCAGTACTTC
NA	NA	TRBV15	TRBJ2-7	CATSRDSYEQYF	TGTGCCACCAGCAGAGACAGCTACGAGCAGTACTTC
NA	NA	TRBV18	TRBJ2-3	CASSPERTDTQYF	TGTGCCAGCTCACCAGAACGGACAGATACGCAGTATTTT
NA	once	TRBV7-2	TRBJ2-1	CASSLEGGLRDEQFF	TGTGCCAGCAGCTTAGAAGGGGGGCTTAGGGATGAGCAGTTCTTC
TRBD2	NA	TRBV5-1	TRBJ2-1	CASSLGGGGAIREQFF	TGCGCCAGCAGCTTGGGAGGCGGGGGGGCCATTAGGGAGCAGTTCTTC
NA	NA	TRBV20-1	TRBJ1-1	CSADRAAFF	TGCAGTGCTGATAGGGCGGCTTTCTTT
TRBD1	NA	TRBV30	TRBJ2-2	CAWSRTGQNTGELFF	TGTGCCTGGAGCCGGACAGGGCAGAACACCGGGGAGCTGTTTTTT